A selection of T cell receptor beta chains follows, all from one sample in a study of PD-L1 blockade in urothelial cancer. TCRdb's table, derived via immunoSEQ multiplex PCR, lists solely in-frame clones and lacks some. Among about 81,000 clones listed, around 89% were seen once. The starting material was PBMCs, obtained around atezolizumab (anti-PD-L1) treatment. These receptors were obtained from a woman older than 75 with urothelial cancer. The CDR3 runs from the conserved cysteine through the conserved F or W. The D gene is left open where the match is weak. Clone size is stated in some rows and not others, as once, few, many or a class when expanded.

>-|13|TRBJ2-5|-|TRBV27
TGTGCCAGCAGTTTTTCCGCGCAAGAGACCCAGTACTTC
CASSFSAQETQYF
>TRBD2|16|TRBJ2-2|few|TRBV11-2
TGTGCCAGCAGCTTAGGAACTAGCGGGATGTACGGGGAGCTGTTTTTT
CASSLGTSGMYGELFF
>TRBD1|13|TRBJ2-7|-|TRBV2
TGTGCCAGCACACAGGGACAGATATACGAGCAGTACTTC
CASTQGQIYEQYF
>-|15|TRBJ2-3|-|TRBV27
TGTGCCAGCAGTTTATCTACTCCTCGGACAGATACGCAGTATTTT
CASSLSTPRTDTQYF
>TRBD2|15|TRBJ2-3|-|TRBV2
TGTGCCAGCAGTGTAGGTGGGAGGGCCCCAGATACGCAGTATTTT
CASSVGGRAPDTQYF
>TRBD1|13|TRBJ1-1|-|TRBV5-6
TGTGCCAGCAGCCTTACAGGGGTAGGGGAAGCTTTCTTT
CASSLTGVGEAFF
>-|13|TRBJ2-7|-|TRBV9
TGTGCCAGCAGCGTAGCTACGCACGACGAGCAGTACTTC
CASSVATHDEQYF
>TRBD2|15|TRBJ2-5|-|TRBV27
TGTGCCAGCAGTTTGGGCGGGAGTCTGGGAGAGACCCAGTACTTC
CASSLGGSLGETQYF
>-|12|TRBJ2-7|-|TRBV10-3
TGTGCCTCTGAGTCGAGCTCTTCCGAGCAGTACTTC
CASESSSSEQYF
>TRBD1|17|TRBJ2-1|-|TRBV4-1
TGCGCCAGCAGCCATACCGGGACAGGGGGCTCCTACAATGAGCAGTTCTTC
CASSHTGTGGSYNEQFF
>-|15|TRBJ2-7|-|TRBV6-1
TGTGCCAGCACTGAGGCCCTCCTAGTATCCTACGAGCAGTACTTC
CASTEALLVSYEQYF